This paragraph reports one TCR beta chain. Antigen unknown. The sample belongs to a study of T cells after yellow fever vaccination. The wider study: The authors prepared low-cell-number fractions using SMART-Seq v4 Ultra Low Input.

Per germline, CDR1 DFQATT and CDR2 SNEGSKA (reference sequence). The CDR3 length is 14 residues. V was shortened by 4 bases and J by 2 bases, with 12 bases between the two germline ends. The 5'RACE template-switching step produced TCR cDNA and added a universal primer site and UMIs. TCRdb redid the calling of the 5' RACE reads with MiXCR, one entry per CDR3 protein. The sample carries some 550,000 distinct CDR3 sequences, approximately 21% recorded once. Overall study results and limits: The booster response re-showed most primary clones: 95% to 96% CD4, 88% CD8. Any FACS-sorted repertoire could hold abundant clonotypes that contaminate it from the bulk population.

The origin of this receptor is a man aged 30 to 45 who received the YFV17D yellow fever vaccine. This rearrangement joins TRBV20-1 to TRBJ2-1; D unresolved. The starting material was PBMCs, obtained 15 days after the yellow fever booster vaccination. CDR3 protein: CSANSPRTYNEQFF. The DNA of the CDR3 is TGCAGTGCTAATTCTCCAAGGACCTACAATGAGCAGTTCTTC.